The 18 T cell receptor beta chains reported below all come from one sample, sequenced in a study of identifying expanded T cells in peripheral blood. Data came from immunoSEQ multiplex PCR; TCRdb stores just in-frame clones and leaves some out. The table includes fewer than 80,000 clones, under 85% detected once. The sample taken for sequencing was blood. The origin of the receptors is a person aged 18-69 years in good health.

This clone has only one observation. This chain joins TRBV5-1 and TRBJ2-2; D gene ambiguous. The CDR3 covers 13 residues. Germline V gene data show CDR1 as SGHRS and CDR2 as YFSETQ. V was shortened by 4 bases and J by 0 bases, with 4 bases between the two germline ends. This chain's CDR3 is CASSATNTGELFF. CDR3 bases: TGCGCCAGCAGCGCAACGAACACCGGGGAGCTGTTTTTT.

The chain carries TRBV7-2 and TRBJ2-7; D remains unclear. The V end was cut by 5 bases, the J end by 4 bases, with 12 bases between. The CDR3 has 13 residues. Germline CDR1 SGHTA, CDR2 FQGNSA. The chain's CDR3 is CASSPRAGYEQYV. In nucleotides, the CDR3 is TGTGCCAGCAGCCCCCGGGCCGGGTACGAGCAGTACGTC.

The chain uses TRBV5-6 and TRBJ2-1; TRBD1 agrees at 7 bases. The trim removed 3 bases at V and 4 bases at J, leaving 7 bases unmatched. The germline V gene has CDR1 SGHDT and CDR2 YYEEEE. This CDR3 is built from 15 residues. The CDR3 DNA follows: TGTGCCAGCAGCTCCCGGACAGGCTCGTACAATGAGCAGTTCTTC. Amino acid sequence: CASSSRTGSYNEQFF.

The J gene is TRBJ2-1, the V gene TRBV2; D might be TRBD1 (7 bases). CDR1 and CDR2 (germline): SNHLY, FYNNEI. The V and J ends lost 8 bases and 9 bases respectively, with 17 bases between them. This CDR3 region has 13 residues. The CDR3 loop is CASAYRGAGEQFF. The CDR3 bases are TGTGCCAGCGCATACAGGGGAGCGGGTGAGCAGTTCTTC.

The chain is built from TRBV6-1 and TRBJ2-7; possible D gene TRBD2, 6 bases. The CDR3 is 13 residues long. Germline V gene sequence: CDR1 MNHNS, CDR2 SASEGT. V lost 8 bases, J lost 2 bases, and 13 bases lay in between. The DNA for the CDR3 is TGTGCCAGCGGGGGACTTCTTACCTACGAGCAGTACGTC. Residues: CASGGLLTYEQYV.

The V call is TRBV4-3, the J call TRBJ1-2; D not certain. In germline, CDR1 is LGHNA, CDR2 YSLEER. This CDR3 has 16 residues. V was shortened by 1 base and J by 0 bases, with 12 bases between the two germline ends. CDR3 sequence (DNA): TGCGCCAGCAGCCAAGGTGGGGTAGGCTCTAACTATGGCTACACCTTC. Its translation: CASSQGGVGSNYGYTF.

This chain joins TRBV5-4 and TRBJ2-6, with D unresolved. V was cut by 4 bases and J by 0 bases, with 11 bases left in between. The CDR3 is made up of 16 amino acids. Germline V gene data show CDR1 as SGHNT and CDR2 as YYREEE (reference sequence). The CDR3 spells CASSIDPASGANVLTF. The DNA for the CDR3 is TGTGCCAGCAGCATAGACCCAGCCTCTGGGGCCAACGTCCTGACTTTC.

The V call is TRBV5-4, the J call TRBJ2-6; D possibly corresponds to TRBD1 (6 bases). The ends were cut back, 0 bases at V and 2 bases at J, with 6 bases in the middle. The germline V gene has CDR1 SGHNT and CDR2 YYREEE (reference sequence). CDR3 length: 15 residues. CDR3 DNA: TGTGCCAGCAGCTTGGACAGGGCTGGGGCCAACGTCCTGACTTTC. Translated, it gives CASSLDRAGANVLTF.

The rearrangement joins TRBV6-6 to TRBJ2-7, with unresolved D. V was cut by 6 bases and J by 6 bases, with 12 bases left in between. This CDR3 has 12 residues. The germline CDR1 and CDR2 sequences are MNHNY and SVGAGI (reference sequence). The CDR3 bases are TGTGCCAGCAGAGTAGGGCGGACCGAGCAGTACTTC. It yields the protein CASRVGRTEQYF.

The J gene is TRBJ2-3, the V gene TRBV9, with D possibly TRBD2 on 6 matching bases. The CDR3 has 16 residues. Trimming left V 6 bases short and J 4 bases short, with 21 bases between. Germline V lookup: CDR1 SGDLS, CDR2 YYNGEE. CDR3 region: CASTPAGSWGSDTQYF. The CDR3 DNA follows: TGTGCCAGCACCCCCGCGGGATCTTGGGGCTCAGATACGCAGTATTTT. Filled out from reference TRBV9 and TRBJ2-3, the complete variable domain reads DSGVTQTPKHLITATGQRVTLRCSPRSGDLSVYWYQQSLDQGLQFLIQYYNGEERAKGNILERFSAQQFPDLHSELNLSSLELGDSALYFCASTPAGSWGSDTQYFGPGTRLTVL.

The rearrangement links TRBV9 to TRBJ2-5; TRBD2 matches at 12 bases. This CDR3 region has 17 residues. The junction had 7 bases not matched to a gene; V was cut back by 0 bases and J by 4 bases. Per germline, CDR1 SGDLS and CDR2 YYNGEE. The CDR3 region has the DNA TGTGCCAGCAGCGTAGGCCTAGCGGGGGGGCCAGTAGAGACCCAGTACTTC. This codes for CASSVGLAGGPVETQYF.

The J gene is TRBJ2-1, the V gene TRBV7-2, with D unresolved. The CDR3 is 12 amino acids. With 5 bases removed from V and 15 bases from J, the gap between germline ends came to 17 bases. Germline CDR1 is SGHTA and CDR2 is FQGNSA. CDR3 nucleotides: TGTGCCAGCAGCGCGCCCCTAGGAGTGTCGTTCTTC. This gives the protein CASSAPLGVSFF.

The chain couples TRBV30 to TRBJ2-6, with D tentatively TRBD2 (5 bases). The CDR3 loop spans 15 amino acids. Trimming shortened V by 5 bases and J by 0 bases, and 11 bases separated the two germline ends. Germline loops: CDR1 GTSNPN, CDR2 SVGIG (reference sequence). The CDR3 loop reads CAWCEGSSGANVLTF. CDR3 bases: TGTGCCTGGTGTGAGGGAAGCTCTGGGGCCAACGTCCTGACTTTC.

The chain uses TRBV21-1 and TRBJ2-1; TRBD2 is the table's D call, not checked against the DNA. TRBV21-1 is labeled a pseudogene. The CDR3 totals 24 residues. The CDR3 is CASSRKARRLWWVGRTSGSNEQFF. As DNA, the CDR3 is TGTGCCAGCAGCAGAAAGGCCCGCCGTTTGTGGTGGGTCGGTCGGACTAGCGGGAGTAATGAGCAGTTCTTC.

This rearrangement joins TRBV10-3 to TRBJ1-2; no reliable D call. V lost 3 bases and J 4 bases, leaving 9 bases between the germline ends. The CDR3 runs 13 residues. Germline V gene data show CDR1 as ENHRY and CDR2 as SYGVKD. The CDR3 DNA reads as TGTGCCATCAGTGACAGTACGATCTATGGCTACACCTTC. The encoded protein is CAISDSTIYGYTF.

The chain uses TRBV5-5 and TRBJ2-6; D might be TRBD1 (6 bases). Germline assignment: CDR1 SGHKS and CDR2 YYEKEE (reference sequence). Deletions cut 3 bases from V and 1 base from J, with 11 bases between. The CDR3 totals 16 residues. CDR3 nucleotides: TGTGCCAGCAGCTCAATACAGGGTTCTGGGGCCAACGTCCTGACTTTC. Protein product: CASSSIQGSGANVLTF.

J is TRBJ2-3 and V is TRBV7-9; the D gene is possibly TRBD2 (6 bases). This CDR3 is 16 amino acids long. V lost 1 base and J lost 1, with 12 bases in between. CDR1 is SEHNR and CDR2 is FQNEAQ in the germline V gene (reference sequence). CDR3 in DNA: TGTGCCAGCAGCTTAGGTCTCGCGGGGCGCACAGATACGCAGTATTTT. Its protein is CASSLGLAGRTDTQYF.

The chain couples TRBV6-5 to TRBJ2-5; D is perhaps TRBD1 or TRBD2 (5 bases each). The length of the CDR3 is 13 residues. Trimming cost V 5 bases and J 5 bases, with 12 bases left between them. Germline V lookup: CDR1 MNHEY, CDR2 SVGAGI. The CDR3 loop reads CASSTRGRETQYF. As DNA, the CDR3 is TGTGCCAGCAGTACTAGGGGTCGCGAGACCCAGTACTTC.